The T cell receptor (beta chain) under discussion was sequenced for a study of blood T cells in healthy people across ages. The study, taken as a whole, reports: Naive T cell percentage showed a strong correlation with the diversity of TCR beta.

This clonotype was seen just once. Its antigen remains unidentified. CDR3 size: 16 residues. Germline CDR1 and CDR2: SGHAT and FQNNGV. V lost 5 bases, J lost 5 bases, and 10 bases stayed unmatched. Using a J-beta primer mix together with a sample-barcoded 5' primer, a second PCR was run for roughly 6 to 11 cycles. TCRdb analysed the 5' RACE reads with MiXCR anew, one entry per CDR3 protein. The sample includes 800,000 to 900,000 distinct CDR3 sequences, about 62% of them seen just once. The receptor was isolated from a man aged 25-45 years in good health. The genes are TRBV11-2 and TRBJ2-5, with 11 bases matching TRBD2. Sequences were obtained from blood. CDR3 nucleotide sequence: TGTGCCAGCAGCCAGACTAGCGGGACTTCCGGGGAGACCCAGTACTTC. Its protein product is CASSQTSGTSGETQYF.